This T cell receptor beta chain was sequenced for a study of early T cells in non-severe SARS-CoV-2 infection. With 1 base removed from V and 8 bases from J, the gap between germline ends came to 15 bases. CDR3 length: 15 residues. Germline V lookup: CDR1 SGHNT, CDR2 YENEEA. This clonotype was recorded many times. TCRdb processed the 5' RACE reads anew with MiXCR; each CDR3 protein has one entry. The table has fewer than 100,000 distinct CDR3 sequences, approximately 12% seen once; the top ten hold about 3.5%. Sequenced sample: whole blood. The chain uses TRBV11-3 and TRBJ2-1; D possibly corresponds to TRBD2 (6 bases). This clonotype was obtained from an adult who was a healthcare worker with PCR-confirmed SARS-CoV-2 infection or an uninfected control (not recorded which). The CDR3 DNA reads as TGTGCCAGCAGCTTAGGTGGGACTTTTTTCGATGAGCAGTTCTTC. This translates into CASSLGGTFFDEQFF.